These T cell receptor beta chains were read from a single sample in a study of regulatory T cells in long-lasting Graves disease. TCRdb re-derived calls from the multiplex PCR reads in MiXCR, one entry per CDR3 protein. The sample records more than 400,000 distinct CDR3 sequences, about 16% being singletons. These data were likewise used in another study, on T cells in Graves' hyperthyroidism and ophthalmopathy.

Source: peripheral blood mononuclear cells (PBMCs), taken at new diagnosis, from a patient treated with antithyroid drugs. The receptors here all came from a woman in her thirties with Graves disease. Both conserved end residues are part of each CDR3. D genes are given only for firm matches. Rows may omit the clone size; those that give it use once, few, many or a size class.

>TRBJ2-2|.|.|TRBV30
TGTGCCTGGAGTAGGACCGGGGAGCTGTTTTTT
CAWSRTGELFF
>TRBJ2-5|TRBD2|.|TRBV20-1
TGCAGTGCCCTGTCGGGGGGCCAAGAGACCCAGTACTTC
CSALSGGQETQYF
>TRBJ2-3|.|many|TRBV11-2
TGTGCCAGCAGCTTAGATGCGGGTTTTAACACAGATACGCAGTATTTT
CASSLDAGFNTDTQYF
>TRBJ2-5|TRBD1|many|TRBV20-1
TGCAGTGCTAGGGACGGTTGGTGGGACAGGGGTGAGACCCAGTACTTC
CSARDGWWDRGETQYF
>TRBJ2-7|.|few|TRBV5-4
TGTGCCAGCAGCCTGGGGATCTCACTGTCCTACGAGCAGTACTTC
CASSLGISLSYEQYF
>TRBJ2-2|TRBD1|few|TRBV29-1
TGCAGCCTCCTGGACAGGGCCTCACCGAACACCGGGGAGCTGTTTTTT
CSLLDRASPNTGELFF
>TRBJ1-1|.|many|TRBV7-9
TGTGCCAGCAGCTTAGGTCCCCTGGGATTCTTT
CASSLGPLGFF
>TRBJ1-4|.|few|TRBV6-1
TGTGCCAGCAGTCCCGTACAGGGTGATAATGAAAAACTGTTTTTT
CASSPVQGDNEKLFF
>TRBJ2-5|.|many|TRBV20-1
TGCAGTGCTAGTTTTGGGACACCACCAGCCCCGAGCCGGGAGACCCAGTACTTC
CSASFGTPPAPSRETQYF
>TRBJ2-1|TRBD2|many|TRBV7-8
TGTGCCAGCAGCTACCGACTAGCGGGAGGTAATGAGCAGTTCTTC
CASSYRLAGGNEQFF
>TRBJ2-1|TRBD2|few|TRBV27
TGTGCCAGCAGTCGGGACCGAGCGGGAGAAGGGGTTGAGCAGTTCTTC
CASSRDRAGEGVEQFF
>TRBJ2-5|TRBD1|many|TRBV27
TGTGCCAGCAGTTTACGTAACAGGGGAGAGACCCAGTACTTC
CASSLRNRGETQYF
>TRBJ2-7|TRBD2|.|TRBV20-1
TGCAGTGCATTCGGAGCGGGAGGGTGGGACCGTATCTCCTACGAGCAGTACTTC
CSAFGAGGWDRISYEQYF
>TRBJ2-2|TRBD1|.|TRBV4-1
TGCGCCAGCAGCCAAGATCAGGGGGCGGTGAACACCGGGGAGCTGTTTTTT
CASSQDQGAVNTGELFF
>TRBJ2-7|.|many|TRBV12-5
TGTGCTAGTGGCCCAGGAGGCTACGAGCAGTACTTC
CASGPGGYEQYF
>TRBJ1-2|.|few|TRBV15
TGTGCCACCAGCAGAGAGCCCGGCAGGGAGGGTGGCTACACCTTC
CATSREPGREGGYTF
>TRBJ1-6|.|.|TRBV5-1
TGCGCCAGCAGCTTGGGTCTACGGCGGGAAAATTCACCCCTCCACTTT
CASSLGLRRENSPLHF
>TRBJ1-5|.|few|TRBV7-8
TGTGCCAGCAGCTTAAGGCGAGGGGGAAGTCAGCCCCAGCATTTT
CASSLRRGGSQPQHF
>TRBJ1-6|.|few|TRBV5-1
TGTGCCAGCAGCAGCCGGGATAATTCACCCCTCCACTTT
CASSSRDNSPLHF
>TRBJ2-2|.|.|TRBV5-1
TGCGCCAGCAAAGGGGCCCCCTCGAACACCGGGGAGCTGTTTTTT
CASKGAPSNTGELFF
>TRBJ2-3|.|many|TRBV10-2
TGCGCCAGCAGTGAGGCAGTAAGGGCCGGCGGGCTAGATACGCAGTATTTT
CASSEAVRAGGLDTQYF
>TRBJ1-2|.|many|TRBV12-3/TRBV12-4
TGTGCCAGCAGTACCCGGGGGCGAGACTATGGCTACACCTTC
CASSTRGRDYGYTF
>TRBJ2-3|TRBD1|many|TRBV12-3/TRBV12-4
TGTGCCAGCATACCAGGAGGGACAGGGAATCCCTTTTTCCCAGATACGCAGTATTTT
CASIPGGTGNPFFPDTQYF
>TRBJ2-6|TRBD1|many|TRBV2
TGTGCCAGCAGTGAACAGGGACAGGGCTCTGGGGCCAACGTCCTGACTTTC
CASSEQGQGSGANVLTF
>TRBJ2-1|TRBD2|few|TRBV9
TGTGCCAGCAGCTCTAGCGGGACCACCTACAATGAGCAGTTCTTC
CASSSSGTTYNEQFF
>TRBJ2-5|.|many|TRBV3-1
TGTGCCAGCAGCCCTTCAGGGATTCCCCAAGAGACCCAGTACTTC
CASSPSGIPQETQYF
>TRBJ1-1|.|.|TRBV20-1
TGCAGTGCTCCGAGGGACAACCGAAACAAAAATGAAGCTTTCTTT
CSAPRDNRNKNEAFF
>TRBJ1-4|.|many|TRBV28
TGTGCCAGCAGTTTACCCCCTGGGGCGGGCAATGAAAAACTGTTTTTT
CASSLPPGAGNEKLFF
>TRBJ1-3|TRBD1|few|TRBV11-3
TGTGCCAGCAGCTCAACAGGGGGAGCTGGAAACACCATATATTTT
CASSSTGGAGNTIYF
>TRBJ1-1|TRBD1|many|TRBV6-1
TGTGCCAGCAGTCGGGACAGTGCTACTGAAGCTTTCTTT
CASSRDSATEAFF
>TRBJ1-1|TRBD1|many|TRBV20-1
TGCAGTGCTAGCTTAAAAACAGGGGTCCCTGAAGCTTTCTTT
CSASLKTGVPEAFF
>TRBJ1-4|.|.|TRBV29-1
TGCAGCGTTGAATTGGGCGGGGGAAAACTGTTTTTT
CSVELGGGKLFF
>TRBJ1-4|.|.|TRBV7-9
TGTGCCAGCAGCTTAGCCGGGATTCGTGAAAAACTGTTTTTT
CASSLAGIREKLFF
>TRBJ1-5|TRBD1|many|TRBV18
TGTGCCAGCTCACCACCGGACAGGGTCAATCAGCCCCAGCATTTT
CASSPPDRVNQPQHF
>TRBJ2-7|.|.|TRBV5-1
TGCGCCAGCAGCTTGACCACAGGGTACGACCCCTACGAGCGGTACTTC
CASSLTTGYDPYERYF
>TRBJ2-1|.|.|TRBV10-3
TGTGCCATCAGTGATTCTAGAACCGGATCGACCTACAATGAGCAGTTCTTC
CAISDSRTGSTYNEQFF
>TRBJ2-5|.|few|TRBV5-1
TGCGCCAGCAGCCGAGAACCGGGGGGCAGGGGAGAGACCCAGTACTTC
CASSREPGGRGETQYF
>TRBJ1-5|TRBD1|many|TRBV6-1
TGTGCCAGCAGTCCCACCTGGGACAGACCCAATCAGCCCCAGCATTTT
CASSPTWDRPNQPQHF
>TRBJ1-1|.|many|TRBV11-2
TGTGCCAGCGCGCGGGGGTTGAACACTGAAGCTTTCTTT
CASARGLNTEAFF
>TRBJ2-1|TRBD1|many|TRBV5-1
TGCGCCAGCAGTCGGGACAGGGGAAGCTCCTACAATGAGCAGTTCTTC
CASSRDRGSSYNEQFF
>TRBJ1-5|.|many|TRBV12-3/TRBV12-4
TGTGCCAGCAGCCCGCCAGGAGGATCCAATCAGCCCCAGCATTTT
CASSPPGGSNQPQHF
>TRBJ2-3|.|.|TRBV4-1
TGCGCCAGCAGCCAAGAGATGGGATGGAGCACAGATACGCAGTATTTT
CASSQEMGWSTDTQYF
>TRBJ2-1|TRBD2|many|TRBV6-2/TRBV6-3
TGTGCCAGCATTAGACTAGCGGGTTACAATGAGCAGTTCTTC
CASIRLAGYNEQFF
>TRBJ2-3|TRBD2|many|TRBV12-5
TGTGCTAGTGGTTTGGCCCCAGGCGGGAGGCTGGGGGCAGATACGCAGTATTTT
CASGLAPGGRLGADTQYF
>TRBJ2-1|.|many|TRBV28
TGTGCCAGCTACAAGCCCCAAGACAATGAGCAGTTCTTC
CASYKPQDNEQFF
>TRBJ2-6|.|.|TRBV7-9
TGTGCCAGCAGCTTCTCACGGGTCTCTGGGGCCAACGTCCTGACTTTC
CASSFSRVSGANVLTF
>TRBJ2-7|TRBD1|.|TRBV6-1
TGTGCCAGCAGTCCTCTTATGGGACAGGGTAACTACGAGCAGTACTTC
CASSPLMGQGNYEQYF
>TRBJ1-1|.|many|TRBV2
TGTGCCAGCAGCTTGGCGCCGATCACTGAAGCTTTCTTT
CASSLAPITEAFF
>TRBJ1-1|.|many|TRBV20-1
TGCAGTGCTAGTAGGGCGAATGGGGACACTGAAGCTTTCTTT
CSASRANGDTEAFF
>TRBJ2-3|TRBD2|.|TRBV11-2
TGTACCAGCGGGACGGGAGCGATACCTAGGAGCGGTGTTAGGGGCACAGATACGCAGTATTTT
CTSGTGAIPRSGVRGTDTQYF
>TRBJ1-1|TRBD1|many|TRBV7-9
TGTGCCAGCAGCTTCGGGGACAGGAGAAACACTGAAGCTTTCTTT
CASSFGDRRNTEAFF
>TRBJ2-7|.|few|TRBV27
TGTGCCAGCTCAAAGGCCCGGGCTGGCGGCGAGCAGTACTTC
CASSKARAGGEQYF
>TRBJ2-5|TRBD2|.|TRBV20-1
TGCAGTGCTAGCGGCGTAGCGGGAGGGCCGGAGACCCAGTACTTC
CSASGVAGGPETQYF
>TRBJ1-6|.|.|TRBV19
TGTGCCAGTAGTATTAACAACCAACCCTCTTCACCCCTCCACTTT
CASSINNQPSSPLHF
>TRBJ1-1|.|.|TRBV12-5
TGTGCTAGTGGTTTCTTGAGGGGGGAAGCTTTCTTT
CASGFLRGEAFF
>TRBJ1-6|.|.|TRBV7-2
TGTGCCAGCAGCTTAAACCTTAATTCACCCCTCCACTTT
CASSLNLNSPLHF
>TRBJ2-6|.|.|TRBV5-4
TGTGCCAGCAGCTTTCTAGGGTACTCTGGGGCCAACGTCCTGACTTTC
CASSFLGYSGANVLTF
>TRBJ1-1|TRBD1|many|TRBV28
TGTGCCAGCAGTATCAGGGGGGAAGCTTTCTTT
CASSIRGEAFF